The rows below give T cell receptor beta chains drawn from one sample of a study of blood T cell repertoires in COVID-19. Using immunoSEQ multiplex PCR, the repertoire was profiled, and TCRdb retains in-frame clones only, with some absent. Of over 200,000 clones in the sample, 80% to 90% were seen once. Sequenced: peripheral blood. The receptors come from a woman aged 45-65 years with active or convalescent COVID-19. CDR3s include the opening cysteine and the closing phenylalanine or tryptophan. D genes are given only for firm matches. Size is omitted from some rows. Given values are once, few, many or a class for expanded clones.

D gene: TRBD1; clone size: .; V gene: TRBV5-1; J gene: TRBJ1-6; CDR3 DNA: TGCGCCAGCAGCTTGGTTGTGACAGGGGGCGCCTATAATTCACCCCTCCACTTT; CDR3 protein: CASSLVVTGGAYNSPLHF
D gene: TRBD1; clone size: .; V gene: TRBV6-5; J gene: TRBJ1-2; CDR3 DNA: TGTGCCAGCAGTTACGGACAGGGGCCCGGCTATGGCTACACCTTC; CDR3 protein: CASSYGQGPGYGYTF
D gene: .; clone size: .; V gene: TRBV15; J gene: TRBJ2-3; CDR3 DNA: TGTGCCACCAGCAGAGGCCCCGGACAGCCGAGGTATTTT; CDR3 protein: CATSRGPGQPRYF
D gene: TRBD1; clone size: .; V gene: TRBV7-9; J gene: TRBJ2-3; CDR3 DNA: TGTGCCAGCAGCTTGTCCCAGGGGGCGTTGGATACGCAGTATTTT; CDR3 protein: CASSLSQGALDTQYF
D gene: .; clone size: .; V gene: TRBV3-1/TRBV3-2; J gene: TRBJ2-4; CDR3 DNA: TGTGCCAGCAGCCAAGACCCCGGGTTGGCCAAAAACATTCAGTACTTC; CDR3 protein: CASSQDPGLAKNIQYF
D gene: TRBD2; clone size: .; V gene: TRBV3-1/TRBV3-2; J gene: TRBJ2-1; CDR3 DNA: TGTGCCAGCAGCCAAATAGCGGGGTACAATGAGCAGTTCTTC; CDR3 protein: CASSQIAGYNEQFF
D gene: TRBD1; clone size: .; V gene: TRBV28; J gene: TRBJ1-5; CDR3 DNA: TGTGCCAGCAGCCCCGGGACAGCTTATCAGCCCCAGCATTTT; CDR3 protein: CASSPGTAYQPQHF
D gene: .; clone size: .; V gene: TRBV28; J gene: TRBJ2-3; CDR3 DNA: TGTGCCAGCAGTCCCTCGGCAGGGACAGATACGCAGTATTTT; CDR3 protein: CASSPSAGTDTQYF
D gene: .; clone size: .; V gene: TRBV12-3/TRBV12-4; J gene: TRBJ2-5; CDR3 DNA: TGTGCCAGCAGTCATGTAGAGACCCAGTACTTC; CDR3 protein: CASSHVETQYF
D gene: .; clone size: .; V gene: TRBV29-1; J gene: TRBJ2-5; CDR3 DNA: TGCAGCGTTGTTTCCGGGTCAGAGACCCAGTACTTC; CDR3 protein: CSVVSGSETQYF
D gene: .; clone size: .; V gene: TRBV30; J gene: TRBJ2-3; CDR3 DNA: TGTGCCTGGAGTTTCCCTAGGGGAAGCACAGATACGCAGTATTTT; CDR3 protein: CAWSFPRGSTDTQYF
D gene: TRBD1; clone size: .; V gene: TRBV28; J gene: TRBJ1-1; CDR3 DNA: TGTGCCAGCAGTTCTCCGGGACAGGGGAACACTGAAGCTTTCTTT; CDR3 protein: CASSSPGQGNTEAFF
D gene: .; clone size: .; V gene: TRBV19; J gene: TRBJ1-2; CDR3 DNA: TGTGCCAGTAGCCGAACCGGGGGTGGGAACTATGGCTACACCTTC; CDR3 protein: CASSRTGGGNYGYTF
D gene: .; clone size: .; V gene: TRBV5-1; J gene: TRBJ1-2; CDR3 DNA: TGCGCCAGCAGCTTACAGGGCACCACTAACTATGGCTACACCTTC; CDR3 protein: CASSLQGTTNYGYTF
D gene: .; clone size: .; V gene: TRBV7-7; J gene: TRBJ1-1; CDR3 DNA: TGTGCCAGCAGGTTACAGGGTGACGCTGAAGCTTTCTTT; CDR3 protein: CASRLQGDAEAFF
D gene: .; clone size: .; V gene: TRBV4-1; J gene: TRBJ1-2; CDR3 DNA: TGCGCCAGCAGCCAAGATAGCTTCTATGGCTACACCTTC; CDR3 protein: CASSQDSFYGYTF
D gene: .; clone size: .; V gene: TRBV11-2; J gene: TRBJ2-7; CDR3 DNA: TGTGCCAGCAGCTTAGTCGGGGGGCAGCGCTACGAGCAGTACTTC; CDR3 protein: CASSLVGGQRYEQYF
D gene: TRBD1; clone size: once; V gene: TRBV5-1; J gene: TRBJ1-3; CDR3 DNA: TGCGCCAGCAGCGCCGAGACAGGGGGTGGAAACACCATATATTTT; CDR3 protein: CASSAETGGGNTIYF
D gene: .; clone size: few; V gene: TRBV6-5; J gene: TRBJ1-5; CDR3 DNA: TGTGCCAGCAGTTTTACAGGTCTCAATCAGCCCCAGCATTTT; CDR3 protein: CASSFTGLNQPQHF
D gene: TRBD1; clone size: .; V gene: TRBV7-9; J gene: TRBJ2-5; CDR3 DNA: TGTGCCAGCAGCCCCCGACAGGGACAAGAGACCCAGTACTTC; CDR3 protein: CASSPRQGQETQYF
D gene: TRBD2; clone size: .; V gene: TRBV2; J gene: TRBJ2-3; CDR3 DNA: TGTGCCAGCACCCCGAACTCAGGACTAGCGGAGGCAGATACGCAGTATTTT; CDR3 protein: CASTPNSGLAEADTQYF
D gene: .; clone size: .; V gene: TRBV5-1; J gene: TRBJ1-1; CDR3 DNA: TGCGCCAGCAGCTTGGCCGGGGGTATGAACACTGAAGCTTTCTTT; CDR3 protein: CASSLAGGMNTEAFF
D gene: .; clone size: .; V gene: TRBV9; J gene: TRBJ2-5; CDR3 DNA: TGTGCCAGCAGCGTAGGTGGTGGGGGGACCGGGGAGACCCAGTACTTC; CDR3 protein: CASSVGGGGTGETQYF
D gene: TRBD2; clone size: once; V gene: TRBV30; J gene: TRBJ2-2; CDR3 DNA: TGTGCCTACAAGCGGGAGTTCGGGGAGCTGTTTTTT; CDR3 protein: CAYKREFGELFF
D gene: TRBD1; clone size: .; V gene: TRBV24-1; J gene: TRBJ1-5; CDR3 DNA: TGTGCCACCAGTGATGCCGACAGGGACGGGGGTCAGCCCCAGCATTTT; CDR3 protein: CATSDADRDGGQPQHF
D gene: TRBD1; clone size: .; V gene: TRBV12-5; J gene: TRBJ1-1; CDR3 DNA: TGTGCTAGTGGTTTGACAGGGGGGTCCACTGAAGCTTTCTTT; CDR3 protein: CASGLTGGSTEAFF
D gene: TRBD1; clone size: .; V gene: TRBV6-5; J gene: TRBJ1-2; CDR3 DNA: TGTGCCAGCAGCACAGGGGACGGCTACACCTTC; CDR3 protein: CASSTGDGYTF
D gene: TRBD2; clone size: .; V gene: TRBV25-1; J gene: TRBJ2-5; CDR3 DNA: TGTGCCAGCAGTGAAGGGGGGACTAGCGGTTTTCTTTTAGAGACCCAGTACTTC; CDR3 protein: CASSEGGTSGFLLETQYF
D gene: TRBD1; clone size: .; V gene: TRBV19; J gene: TRBJ1-2; CDR3 DNA: TGTGCCAGTAGTGTCCGGGACAGTAGAAACTATGGCTACACCTTC; CDR3 protein: CASSVRDSRNYGYTF
D gene: .; clone size: .; V gene: TRBV3-1/TRBV3-2; J gene: TRBJ2-3; CDR3 DNA: TGTGCCAGCAGGAGGGGAGGACCCTCTCTCGATACGCAGTATTTT; CDR3 protein: CASRRGGPSLDTQYF
D gene: TRBD2; clone size: .; V gene: TRBV5-4; J gene: TRBJ2-7; CDR3 DNA: TGTGCCAGCAGCTTGAGCGGGAGTGGCTACGAGCAGTACTTC; CDR3 protein: CASSLSGSGYEQYF
D gene: .; clone size: .; V gene: TRBV5-1; J gene: TRBJ1-4; CDR3 DNA: TGCGCCAGCAGCTTGATTGGTAGCACTGAAAAACTGTTTTTT; CDR3 protein: CASSLIGSTEKLFF
D gene: TRBD1; clone size: .; V gene: TRBV13; J gene: TRBJ1-5; CDR3 DNA: TGTGCCAGCAGCTGCCCCCAAGGGACAGGGAATCGCAGTCAGCCCCAGCATTTT; CDR3 protein: CASSCPQGTGNRSQPQHF
D gene: TRBD2; clone size: .; V gene: TRBV2; J gene: TRBJ2-1; CDR3 DNA: TGTGCCAGCAGGGAAGGGACTAGTGCCGGCAATGAGCAGTTCTTC; CDR3 protein: CASREGTSAGNEQFF
D gene: .; clone size: .; V gene: TRBV3-1/TRBV3-2; J gene: TRBJ2-1; CDR3 DNA: TGTGCCAGCAGCCCCGCATACAGGTCTGGTGAGCAGTTCTTC; CDR3 protein: CASSPAYRSGEQFF
D gene: .; clone size: .; V gene: TRBV14; J gene: TRBJ1-2; CDR3 DNA: TGTGCCAGCAGCCAAGACGTGCGTGGCTACACCTTC; CDR3 protein: CASSQDVRGYTF
D gene: TRBD1; clone size: .; V gene: TRBV3-1/TRBV3-2; J gene: TRBJ2-1; CDR3 DNA: TGTGCCAGCAGCCAAATTCCCGGGACAGGGGGCATGAATGAGCAGTTCTTC; CDR3 protein: CASSQIPGTGGMNEQFF
D gene: .; clone size: .; V gene: TRBV5-1; J gene: TRBJ2-1; CDR3 DNA: TGCGCCAGCAGCTTGGGGCAGAATGATGAGCAGTTCTTC; CDR3 protein: CASSLGQNDEQFF
D gene: .; clone size: .; V gene: TRBV19; J gene: TRBJ2-1; CDR3 DNA: TGTGCCAGTAGTATTCCGCAGTCCGGGGTGAACAATGAGCAGTTCTTC; CDR3 protein: CASSIPQSGVNNEQFF
D gene: .; clone size: .; V gene: TRBV10-3; J gene: TRBJ2-7; CDR3 DNA: TGTGCCATCAACACGGGAGGGGGCATGGACGAGCAGTACTTC; CDR3 protein: CAINTGGGMDEQYF
D gene: .; clone size: few; V gene: TRBV4-1; J gene: TRBJ1-4; CDR3 DNA: TGCGCCAGCAGCACGACTGTCGGGGAAAAACTGTTTTTT; CDR3 protein: CASSTTVGEKLFF
D gene: .; clone size: .; V gene: TRBV10-2; J gene: TRBJ1-6; CDR3 DNA: TGCGCCAGCAGTGAGTCGACGGGGGGTTTATCACCCCTCCACTTT; CDR3 protein: CASSESTGGLSPLHF
D gene: .; clone size: .; V gene: TRBV30; J gene: TRBJ1-3; CDR3 DNA: TGTGCCTGGAGCGCTGGCCAGGCTGGAAACACCATATATTTT; CDR3 protein: CAWSAGQAGNTIYF
D gene: .; clone size: .; V gene: TRBV2; J gene: TRBJ1-4; CDR3 DNA: TGTGCCAGCACCAGAAGTTATGAAAAACTGTTTTTT; CDR3 protein: CASTRSYEKLFF
D gene: .; clone size: .; V gene: TRBV28; J gene: TRBJ1-1; CDR3 DNA: TGTGCCAGCAGTTTAACGGACAGCCTGAACACTGAAGCTTTCTTT; CDR3 protein: CASSLTDSLNTEAFF
D gene: TRBD2; clone size: .; V gene: TRBV5-1; J gene: TRBJ2-1; CDR3 DNA: TGCGCCAGCAGCTTTACTAGCGGGTCCTACAATGAGCAGTTCTTC; CDR3 protein: CASSFTSGSYNEQFF
D gene: TRBD1; clone size: .; V gene: TRBV5-5; J gene: TRBJ2-3; CDR3 DNA: TGTGCCAGCAGCTTGTTATGGGGACAGAGCACAGATACGCAGTATTTT; CDR3 protein: CASSLLWGQSTDTQYF